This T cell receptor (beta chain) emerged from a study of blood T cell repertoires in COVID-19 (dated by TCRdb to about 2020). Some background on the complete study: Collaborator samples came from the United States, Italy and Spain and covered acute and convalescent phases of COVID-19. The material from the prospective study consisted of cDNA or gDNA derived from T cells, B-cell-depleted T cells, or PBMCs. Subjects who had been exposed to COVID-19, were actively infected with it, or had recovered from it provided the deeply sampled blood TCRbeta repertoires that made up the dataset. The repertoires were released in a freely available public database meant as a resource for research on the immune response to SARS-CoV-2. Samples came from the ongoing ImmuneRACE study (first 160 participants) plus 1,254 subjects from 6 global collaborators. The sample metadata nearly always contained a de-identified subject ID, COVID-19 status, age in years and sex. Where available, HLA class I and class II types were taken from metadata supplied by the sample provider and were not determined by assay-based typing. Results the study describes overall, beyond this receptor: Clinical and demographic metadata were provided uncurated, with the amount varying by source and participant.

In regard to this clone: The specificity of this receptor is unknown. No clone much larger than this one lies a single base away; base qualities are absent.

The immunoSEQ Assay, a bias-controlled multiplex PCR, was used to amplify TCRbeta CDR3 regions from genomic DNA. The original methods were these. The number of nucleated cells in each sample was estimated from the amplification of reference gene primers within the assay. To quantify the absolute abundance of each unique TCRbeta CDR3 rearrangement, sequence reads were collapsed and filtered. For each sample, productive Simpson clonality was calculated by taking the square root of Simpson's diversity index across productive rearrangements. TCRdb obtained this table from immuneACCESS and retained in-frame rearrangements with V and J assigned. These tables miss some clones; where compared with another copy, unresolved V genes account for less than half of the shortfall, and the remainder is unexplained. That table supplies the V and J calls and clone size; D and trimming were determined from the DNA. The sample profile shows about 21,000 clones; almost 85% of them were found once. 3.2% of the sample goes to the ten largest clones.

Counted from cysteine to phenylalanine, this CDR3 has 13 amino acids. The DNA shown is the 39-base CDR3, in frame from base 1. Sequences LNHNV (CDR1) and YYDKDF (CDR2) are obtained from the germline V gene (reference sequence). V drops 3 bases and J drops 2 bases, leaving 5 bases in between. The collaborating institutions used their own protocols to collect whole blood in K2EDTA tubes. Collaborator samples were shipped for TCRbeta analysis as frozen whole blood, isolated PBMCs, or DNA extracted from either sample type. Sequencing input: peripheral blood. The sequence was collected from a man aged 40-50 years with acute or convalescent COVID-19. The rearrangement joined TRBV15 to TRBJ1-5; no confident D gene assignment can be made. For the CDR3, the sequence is CATSSNGNQPQHF. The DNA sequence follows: TGTGCCACCAGCAGTAATGGCAATCAGCCCCAGCATTTT.